A single sample gave rise to the 3 T cell receptor beta chains below, sequenced in a study of blood T cell repertoires in COVID-19. Libraries were prepared by immunoSEQ multiplex PCR; TCRdb keeps only in-frame clonotypes and omits some of them. Here the sample spans 300,000 to 400,000 clones, around 87% being singletons. The sequencing sample was made of peripheral blood. The receptors shown here come from a woman aged 50 to 65 with COVID-19, enrolled during active disease.

The CDR3, as DNA: TGTGCCAGCAGCTCGGGGGACAGGCCCCAGGGCAATGAGCAGTTCTTC. Translation: CASSSGDRPQGNEQFF. J is TRBJ2-1 and V is TRBV11-3; 8 nucleotides line up with TRBD1. The germline V gene has CDR1 SGHNT and CDR2 YENEEA. Germline trimming cut 4 bases from V and 6 bases from J; bases unmatched to any gene: 11. CDR3 length: 16 residues.

The chain is built from TRBV5-1 and TRBJ2-2; D unclear. This CDR3 region has 14 residues. The germline V gene has CDR1 SGHRS and CDR2 YFSETQ. With 0 bases removed from V and 3 bases from J, the gap between germline ends came to 6 bases. DNA of the CDR3: TGCGCCAGCAGCTTGGCGTCCTACACCGGGGAGCTGTTTTTT. It encodes CASSLASYTGELFF. The entire variable domain, with the rest obtained from reference TRBV5-1 and TRBJ2-2, is as follows: KAGVTQTPRYLIKTRGQQVTLSCSPISGHRSVSWYQQTPGQGLQFLFEYFSETQRNKGNFPGRFSGRQFSNSRSEMNVSTLELGDSALYLCASSLASYTGELFFGEGSRLTVL.

The chain uses TRBV4-1 and TRBJ2-7, with 11 bases that match TRBD2. The germline V gene encodes CDR1 MGHRA and CDR2 YSYEKL. The CDR3 runs 15 residues. After removal of 5 bases from V and 3 bases from J, the junction contained 6 bases not matched to a gene. The CDR3 nucleotides read TGCGCCAGCAGCACGACTAGCGGGGTTAACTACGAGCAGTACTTC. Residues: CASSTTSGVNYEQYF.